Below are 8 T cell receptor beta chains sequenced from a single sample in a study of shared T cell receptors in the human thymus. The data were produced by immunoSEQ multiplex PCR, yet TCRdb's version contains in-frame clones alone and is incomplete. The data contain 720,000 or so clones, approximately 85% of them singletons. This sample was also put to use in a study of human thymus T cells.

Sequencing was carried out using thymocytes. These receptors were collected from a girl under two years old with a congenital heart defect.

The V gene is TRBV4-3, the J gene TRBJ2-3, with 11 bases fitting TRBD2. The CDR3 runs 19 residues. Germline values: CDR1 LGHNA, CDR2 YSLEER. After removal of 5 bases from V and 1 base from J, the junction contained 14 bases not matched to a gene. The CDR3 reads CASSVGWLAGGLRTDTQYF. The CDR3 DNA reads as TGCGCCAGCAGCGTTGGGTGGCTAGCGGGGGGACTACGCACAGATACGCAGTATTTT.

The chain combines TRBV7-2 with TRBJ1-2; 8 nucleotides agree with TRBD1. Per germline, CDR1 SGHTA and CDR2 FQGNSA. This CDR3 contains 14 residues. V lost 5 bases to trimming and J lost 9 bases; unmatched junction nucleotides: 11. For the CDR3, the DNA is TGTGCCAGCAGCCCCCTTGACAGGGGAGGTAGCTACACCTTC. This encodes CASSPLDRGGSYTF.

About this clone: One end of the junction fails to match germline, which may point to a read error. J is TRBJ1-1 and V is TRBV6-6; 9 bases match TRBD1. The CDR3 extends over 13 amino acids. The germline V gene encodes CDR1 MNHNY and CDR2 SVGAGI (reference sequence). The CDR3 reads CASRDRGCVRRQF. The CDR3 region has the DNA TGTGCCAGCAGGGACAGGGGATGCGTTCGGCGGCAGTTT.

The rearrangement uses TRBV28 and TRBJ2-7; 9 nucleotides agree with TRBD1. The CDR3 length is 15 residues. Germline V gives CDR1 MDHEN, CDR2 SYDVKM. After removal of 3 bases from V and 1 base from J, the junction contained 4 bases not matched to a gene. CDR3 nucleotide sequence: TGTGCCAGCAGTTTCCCACAGGGGGCTTCCTACGAGCAGTACTTC. It yields the protein CASSFPQGASYEQYF.

The chain uses TRBV5-1 and TRBJ1-1, with TRBD1 matching over 7 bases. CDR3 length equals 14 residues. V was pared by 0 bases and J by 10 bases, with 9 bases of the junction left unmatched. From germline, CDR1 is SGHRS and CDR2 YFSETQ. For the CDR3, the DNA is TGCGCCAGCAGCTTGGTGGGGACAGAAAACGCAGCTTTCTTT. Encoded protein: CASSLVGTENAAFF.

This clone has only one observation. CDR3 protein: CASSLTGFWMNTEAFF. In nucleotides, the CDR3 is TGTGCCAGCAGTCTGACAGGGTTCTGGATGAACACTGAAGCTTTCTTT. The chain recombines TRBV2 with TRBJ1-1; TRBD1 agrees at 7 bases. The CDR3 totals 16 residues. V trimming: 5 bases; J trimming: 0 bases; junction bases outside the gene matches: 9. The germline V gene has CDR1 SNHLY and CDR2 FYNNEI.

On this clone: Different DNA sequences within this sample yield the same CDR3. The chain uses TRBV5-4 and TRBJ2-3; a weak D match, TRBD1 (5 bases). CDR1 is SGHNT, CDR2 YYREEE, per germline (reference sequence). Trimming left V 1 base short and J 6 bases short, with 6 bases between. The CDR3 loop spans 12 amino acids. The CDR3 is CASSLRGDTQYF. CDR3 nucleotide sequence: TGTGCCAGCAGCTTGAGGGGTGATACGCAGTATTTT. Complete variable domain (other parts from reference TRBV5-4 and TRBJ2-3): ETGVTQSPTHLIKTRGQQVTLRCSSQSGHNTVSWYQQALGQGPQFIFQYYREEENGRGNFPPRFSGLQFPNYSSELNVNALELDDSALYLCASSLRGDTQYFGPGTRLTVL.

This rearrangement joins TRBV10-3 to TRBJ2-5, with 7 bases lining up with TRBD1. Per the germline V gene, CDR1 is ENHRY and CDR2 is SYGVKD. The CDR3 sequence is 14 residues long. V gave up 2 bases and J gave up 3 bases; unmatched junction bases: 3. This CDR3 is CAISEDRDEETQYF. For the CDR3, the DNA is TGTGCCATCAGTGAGGACAGGGACGAAGAGACCCAGTACTTC.